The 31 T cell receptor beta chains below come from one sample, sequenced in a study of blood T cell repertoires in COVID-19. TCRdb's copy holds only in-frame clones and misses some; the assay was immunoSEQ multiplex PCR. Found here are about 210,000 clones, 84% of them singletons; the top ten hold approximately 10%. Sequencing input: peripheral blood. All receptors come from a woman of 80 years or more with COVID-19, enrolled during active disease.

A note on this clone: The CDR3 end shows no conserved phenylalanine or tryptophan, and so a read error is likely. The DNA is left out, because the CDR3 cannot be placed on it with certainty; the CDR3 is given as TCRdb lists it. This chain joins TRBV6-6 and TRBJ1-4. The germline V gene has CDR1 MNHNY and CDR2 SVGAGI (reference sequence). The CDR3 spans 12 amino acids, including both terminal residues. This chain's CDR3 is CASSTGLRPPII.

The CDR3 sequence: CASSGYRDSGLNQPQHF. CDR3 coding DNA: TGTGCCAGTAGTGGTTACCGGGACAGCGGTCTAAATCAGCCCCAGCATTTT. The J gene is TRBJ1-5, the V gene TRBV19, with 7 bases identical to TRBD1. The V gene end was trimmed by 5 bases and the J gene end by 4 bases; junction bases not matched to a gene: 14. Germline V CDR1 and CDR2: LNHDA, SQIVND (reference sequence). The CDR3 contains 17 residues.

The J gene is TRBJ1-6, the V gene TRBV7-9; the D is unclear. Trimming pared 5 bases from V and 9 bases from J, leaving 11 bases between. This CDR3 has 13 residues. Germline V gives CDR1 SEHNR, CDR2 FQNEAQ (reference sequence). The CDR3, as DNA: TGTGCCAGCAGCCGCGAGGCGAGTTCACCCCTCCACTTT. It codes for CASSREASSPLHF.

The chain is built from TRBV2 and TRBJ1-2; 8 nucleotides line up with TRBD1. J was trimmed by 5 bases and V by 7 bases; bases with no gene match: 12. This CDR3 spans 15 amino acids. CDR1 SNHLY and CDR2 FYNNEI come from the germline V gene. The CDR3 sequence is CASTARAGGRYGYTF. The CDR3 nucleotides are TGTGCCAGCACCGCGCGGGCAGGGGGCCGGTATGGCTACACCTTC.

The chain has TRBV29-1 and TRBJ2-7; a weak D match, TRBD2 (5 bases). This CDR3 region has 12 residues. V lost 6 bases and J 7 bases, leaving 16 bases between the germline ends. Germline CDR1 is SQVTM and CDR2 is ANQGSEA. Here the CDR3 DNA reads TGCAGCGTCTCGCTGCTGGGGAGTGAGCAGTACTTC. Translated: CSVSLLGSEQYF.

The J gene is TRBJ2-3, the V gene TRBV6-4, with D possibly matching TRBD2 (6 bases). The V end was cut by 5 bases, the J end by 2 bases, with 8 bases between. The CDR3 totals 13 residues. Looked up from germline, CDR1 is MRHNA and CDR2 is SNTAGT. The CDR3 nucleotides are TGTGCCAGCAGTCGGGAGTCCACAGATACGCAGTATTTT. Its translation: CASSRESTDTQYF.

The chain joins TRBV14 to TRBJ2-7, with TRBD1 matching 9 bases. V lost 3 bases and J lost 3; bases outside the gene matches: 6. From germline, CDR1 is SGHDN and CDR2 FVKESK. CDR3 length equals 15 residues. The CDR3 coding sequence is TGTGCCAGCAGCCAGAACAGGGGGCCCTACTACGAGCAGTACGTC. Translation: CASSQNRGPYYEQYV.

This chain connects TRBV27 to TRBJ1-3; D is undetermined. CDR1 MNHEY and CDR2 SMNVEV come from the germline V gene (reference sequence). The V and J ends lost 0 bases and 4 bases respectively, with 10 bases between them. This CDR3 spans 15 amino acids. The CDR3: CASSLSRRSGNTIYF. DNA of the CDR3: TGTGCCAGCAGTTTATCGCGGCGGTCCGGAAACACCATATATTTT.

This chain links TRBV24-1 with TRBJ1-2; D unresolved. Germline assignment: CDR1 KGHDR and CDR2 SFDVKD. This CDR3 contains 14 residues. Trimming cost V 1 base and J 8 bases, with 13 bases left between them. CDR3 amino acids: CATSDFPGSRGYTF. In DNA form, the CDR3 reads TGTGCCACCAGTGATTTCCCCGGGTCTCGAGGCTACACCTTC.

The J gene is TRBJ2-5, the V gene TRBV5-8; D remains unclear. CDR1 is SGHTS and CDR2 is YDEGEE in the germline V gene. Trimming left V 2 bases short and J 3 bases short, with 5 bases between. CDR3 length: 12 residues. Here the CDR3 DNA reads TGTGCCAGCAGCTTCCGAGAAGAGACCCAGTACTTC. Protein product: CASSFREETQYF.

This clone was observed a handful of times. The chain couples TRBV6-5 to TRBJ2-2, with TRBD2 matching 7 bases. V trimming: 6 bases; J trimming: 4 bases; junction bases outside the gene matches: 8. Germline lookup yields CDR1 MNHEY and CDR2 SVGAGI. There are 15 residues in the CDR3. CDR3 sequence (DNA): TGTGCCAGCAGCGTCGGGACTATTGGCACCGGGGAGCTGTTTTTT. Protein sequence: CASSVGTIGTGELFF.

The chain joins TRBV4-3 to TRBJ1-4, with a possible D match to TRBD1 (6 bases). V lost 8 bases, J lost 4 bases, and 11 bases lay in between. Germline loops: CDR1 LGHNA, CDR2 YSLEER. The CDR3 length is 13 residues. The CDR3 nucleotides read TGCGCCAGCCGAGGGGGGGTTAATGAAAAACTGTTTTTT. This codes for CASRGGVNEKLFF.

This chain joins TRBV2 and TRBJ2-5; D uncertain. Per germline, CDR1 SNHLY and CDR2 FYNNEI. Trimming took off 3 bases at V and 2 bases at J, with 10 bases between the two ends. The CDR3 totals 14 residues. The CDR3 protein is CASSESWAQETQYF. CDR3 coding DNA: TGTGCCAGCAGTGAGTCTTGGGCGCAAGAGACCCAGTACTTC.

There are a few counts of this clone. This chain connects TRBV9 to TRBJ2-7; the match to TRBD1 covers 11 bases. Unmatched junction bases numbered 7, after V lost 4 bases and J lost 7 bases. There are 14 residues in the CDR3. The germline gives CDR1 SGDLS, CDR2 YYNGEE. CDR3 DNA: TGTGCCAGCAGCCGAGGACAGGGGGCTTGGGAGCAGTACTTC. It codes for CASSRGQGAWEQYF.

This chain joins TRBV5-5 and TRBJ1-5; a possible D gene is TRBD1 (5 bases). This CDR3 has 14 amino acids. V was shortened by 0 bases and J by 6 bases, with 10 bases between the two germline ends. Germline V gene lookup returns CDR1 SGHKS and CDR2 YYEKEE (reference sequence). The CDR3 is CASSLDIGGQPQHF. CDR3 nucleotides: TGTGCCAGCAGCTTGGACATCGGGGGTCAGCCCCAGCATTTT.

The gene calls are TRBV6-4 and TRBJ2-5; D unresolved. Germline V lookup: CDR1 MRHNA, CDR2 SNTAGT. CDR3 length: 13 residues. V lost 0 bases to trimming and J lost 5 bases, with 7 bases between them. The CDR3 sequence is CASSDSRSETQYF. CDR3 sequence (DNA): TGTGCCAGCAGTGACTCGAGGTCGGAGACCCAGTACTTC.

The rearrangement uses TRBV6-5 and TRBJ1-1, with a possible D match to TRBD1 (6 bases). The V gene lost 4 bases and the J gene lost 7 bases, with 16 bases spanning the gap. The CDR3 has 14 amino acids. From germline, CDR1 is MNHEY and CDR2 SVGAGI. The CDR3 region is CASSSAPTGIEAFF. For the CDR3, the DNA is TGTGCCAGCAGTTCCGCCCCAACAGGGATTGAAGCTTTCTTT.

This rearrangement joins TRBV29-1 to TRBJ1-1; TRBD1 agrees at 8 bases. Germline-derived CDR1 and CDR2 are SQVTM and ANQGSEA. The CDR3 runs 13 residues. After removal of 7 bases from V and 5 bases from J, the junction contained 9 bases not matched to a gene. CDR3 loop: CSATDREKTEAFF. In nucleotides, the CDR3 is TGCAGCGCAACGGACAGGGAGAAGACTGAAGCTTTCTTT.

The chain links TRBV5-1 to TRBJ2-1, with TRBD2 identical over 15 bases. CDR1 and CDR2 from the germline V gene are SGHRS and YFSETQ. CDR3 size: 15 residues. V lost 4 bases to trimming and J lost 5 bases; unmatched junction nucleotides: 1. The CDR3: CASSGTSGGNNEQFF. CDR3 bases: TGCGCCAGCAGCGGGACTAGCGGGGGGAACAATGAGCAGTTCTTC. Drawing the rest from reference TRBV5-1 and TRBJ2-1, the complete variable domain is KAGVTQTPRYLIKTRGQQVTLSCSPISGHRSVSWYQQTPGQGLQFLFEYFSETQRNKGNFPGRFSGRQFSNSRSEMNVSTLELGDSALYLCASSGTSGGNNEQFFGPGTRLTVL.

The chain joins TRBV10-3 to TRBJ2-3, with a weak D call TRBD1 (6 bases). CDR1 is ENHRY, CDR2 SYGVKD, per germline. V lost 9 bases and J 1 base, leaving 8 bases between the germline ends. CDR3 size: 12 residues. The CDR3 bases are TGTGCCATAGGACAGCGCACAGATACGCAGTATTTT. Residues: CAIGQRTDTQYF.

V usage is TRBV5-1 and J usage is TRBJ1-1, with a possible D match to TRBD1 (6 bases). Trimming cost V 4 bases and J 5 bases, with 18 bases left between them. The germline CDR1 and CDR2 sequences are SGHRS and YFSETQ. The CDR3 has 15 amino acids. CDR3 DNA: TGCGCCAGCAGCCGTCCCCCGATAGGGACAACTGAAGCTTTCTTT. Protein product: CASSRPPIGTTEAFF.

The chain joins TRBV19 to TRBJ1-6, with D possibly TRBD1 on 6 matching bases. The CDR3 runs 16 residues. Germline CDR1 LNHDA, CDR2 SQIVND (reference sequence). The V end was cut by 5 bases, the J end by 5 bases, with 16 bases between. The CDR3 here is CASSSDSQRHNSPLHF. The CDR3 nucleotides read TGTGCCAGTAGTTCGGACAGCCAGAGGCATAATTCACCCCTCCACTTT.

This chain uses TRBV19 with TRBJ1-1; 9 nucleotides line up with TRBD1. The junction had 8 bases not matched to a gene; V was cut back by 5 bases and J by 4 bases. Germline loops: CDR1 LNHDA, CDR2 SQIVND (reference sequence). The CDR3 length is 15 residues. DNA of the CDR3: TGTGCCAGTAGTCAACTGGCGACAGGGGGCACTGAAGCTTTCTTT. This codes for CASSQLATGGTEAFF.

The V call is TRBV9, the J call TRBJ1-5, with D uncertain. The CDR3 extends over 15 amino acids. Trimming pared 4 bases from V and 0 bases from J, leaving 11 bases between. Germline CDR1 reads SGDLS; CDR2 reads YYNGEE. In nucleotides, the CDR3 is TGTGCCAGCAGCCAAACAGACTATAGCAATCAGCCCCAGCATTTT. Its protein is CASSQTDYSNQPQHF.

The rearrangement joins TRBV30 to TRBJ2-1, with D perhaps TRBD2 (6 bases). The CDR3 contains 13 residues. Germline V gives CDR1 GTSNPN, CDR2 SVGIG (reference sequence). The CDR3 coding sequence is TGTGCTTGCGGGACTGATTCCTACAATGAGCAGTTCTTC. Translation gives CACGTDSYNEQFF.

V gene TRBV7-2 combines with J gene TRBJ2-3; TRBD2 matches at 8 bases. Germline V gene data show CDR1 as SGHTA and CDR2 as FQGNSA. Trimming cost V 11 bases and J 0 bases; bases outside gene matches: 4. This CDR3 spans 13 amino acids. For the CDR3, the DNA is TGTGCCGGCGGGGGGCCTAGCACAGATACGCAGTATTTT. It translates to CAGGGPSTDTQYF.

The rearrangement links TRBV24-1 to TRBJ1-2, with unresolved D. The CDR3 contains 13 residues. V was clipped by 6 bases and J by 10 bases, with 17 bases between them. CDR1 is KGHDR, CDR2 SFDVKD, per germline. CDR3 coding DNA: TGTGCCACCAGTAGAACAGATTACAGCCACTACACCTTC. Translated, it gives CATSRTDYSHYTF.

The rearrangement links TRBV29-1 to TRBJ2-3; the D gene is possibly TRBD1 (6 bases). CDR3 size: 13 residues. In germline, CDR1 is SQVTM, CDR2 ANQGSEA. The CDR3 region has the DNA TGCAGTCTGATTGGGGGCGAGGCAGATACGCAGTATTTT. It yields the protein CSLIGGEADTQYF.

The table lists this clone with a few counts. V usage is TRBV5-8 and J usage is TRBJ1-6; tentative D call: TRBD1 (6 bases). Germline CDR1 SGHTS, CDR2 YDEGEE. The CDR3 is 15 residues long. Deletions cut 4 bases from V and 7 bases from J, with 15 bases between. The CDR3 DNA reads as TGTGCCAGCAGCCCCGCACAGGGATCGAATTCACCCCTCCACTTT. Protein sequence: CASSPAQGSNSPLHF.

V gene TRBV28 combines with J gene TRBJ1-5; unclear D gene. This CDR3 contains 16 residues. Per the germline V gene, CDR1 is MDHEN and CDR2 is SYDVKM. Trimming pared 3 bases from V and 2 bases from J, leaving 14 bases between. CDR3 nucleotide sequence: TGTGCCAGCAGTTTCAGAGGGAATAACCGCAATCAGCCCCAGCATTTT. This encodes CASSFRGNNRNQPQHF.

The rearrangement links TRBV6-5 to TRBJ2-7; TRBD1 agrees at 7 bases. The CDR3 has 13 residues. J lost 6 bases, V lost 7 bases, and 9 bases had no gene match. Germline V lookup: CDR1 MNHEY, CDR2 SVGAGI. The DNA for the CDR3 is TGTGCCAGCAACGGACAGGTCAAGTCCGAGCAGTACTTC. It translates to CASNGQVKSEQYF.